The clone carrying this T cell receptor (beta chain) was seen at least ten times. Antigen specificity is unknown. The data stem from a study of T cells in Graves' hyperthyroidism and ophthalmopathy. Diagnoses were made from clinical symptoms, serum measures (thyroxine and TRAb), thyroid ultrasound and orbital computed tomography. Whole-study findings and limits: Ophthalmopathy was predicted by the model a median of approximately 6 months ahead of onset. Blood shared most expanded thyroid clonotypes above 0.001.

The V and J ends lost 2 bases and 2 bases respectively, with 10 bases between them. CDR1 DFQATT and CDR2 SNEGSKA come from the germline V gene (reference sequence). The CDR3 is 14 residues long. RNA transcripts served as the template for amplifying TCR beta CDR3 regions. Using the HTBI primer set, a first-round RT-PCR was run on the TCR CDR3. MiXCR, applied by TCRdb to the multiplex PCR reads, yields one record per CDR3 protein. In the table there are over 150,000 distinct CDR3 sequences, 17% of which are singletons. The source is a woman between 50 and 59 years old with Graves' hyperthyroidism. V is TRBV20-1 and J is TRBJ2-1, with D perhaps matching TRBD2 (6 bases). Sequencing was performed on blood. The CDR3 region has the DNA TGCAGTGCTAGACGTAGCGGAACCTACAATGAGCAGTTCTTC. Translation: CSARRSGTYNEQFF.